Sequencing of this TCR beta chain was carried out in a study of cytomegalovirus exposure and HLA in healthy donors. The study, taken as a whole, reports: As a later analysis showed, several of the most significant clusters appeared to be linked to common viral pathogens. There were some public TCRs occurring in many donors, but most TCR sequences were rare.

Though probably carrying unrecorded immune exposures, donors were nominally healthy at sampling. Germline CDR1 and CDR2: MNHNY and SVGAGI (reference sequence). J gave up 7 bases and V 3 bases, and 4 bases lay outside the gene matches. This CDR3 region has 14 residues. Only a few counts were recorded for this clone. Its target is not known. The PCR had 60 Vbeta and 13 Jbeta primers. Study processing details: Around 10 million of the 80 million or so unique TCR beta chains counted in a later analysis were shared. This table comes from immunoSEQ multiplex PCR, and its TCRdb copy is limited to in-frame clones, with some not included. Clone size and the V and J calls come from that table; the DNA yielded D and trimming. The sample has 150,000 to 170,000 clones; over 65% are singletons.

The chain combines TRBV6-6 with TRBJ1-5, with 9 bases matching TRBD1. The TCR sequence derives from a man aged 25-40 years in good health and CMV-seronegative. Sequenced sample: PBMCs. Written as DNA, the CDR3 is TGTGCCAGCAGTTATCTGGGACAGGGCCAGCCCCAGCATTTT. This encodes CASSYLGQGQPQHF.